Each of the 32 T cell receptor beta chains below was sequenced from the same sample in a study of blood T cell repertoires in COVID-19. Libraries were prepared by immunoSEQ multiplex PCR; TCRdb keeps only in-frame clonotypes and omits some of them. Of some 170,000 clones listed, roughly 87% were seen once; the top ten hold less than 5%. The sequenced sample consisted of peripheral blood. The receptors originated from a woman between 55 and 75 years old who had recovered from COVID-19.

V usage is TRBV5-1 and J usage is TRBJ2-3; 7 nucleotides match TRBD1. The CDR3 is 17 amino acids. Germline values: CDR1 SGHRS, CDR2 YFSETQ. Trimming at V came to 3 bases and at J to 2 bases, leaving 12 bases not matched to a gene. Written as DNA, the CDR3 is TGCGCCAGCAGCTGGGACAGCCACTCAATAAACACAGATACGCAGTATTTT. Residues: CASSWDSHSINTDTQYF.

The sample holds one count of this clone. This chain joins TRBV9 and TRBJ2-1; D remains ambiguous. CDR1 SGDLS and CDR2 YYNGEE come from the germline V gene. The CDR3 is 17 amino acids. The ends were cut back, 0 bases at V and 7 bases at J, with 20 bases in the middle. The CDR3 DNA reads as TGTGCCAGCAGCGTAGTAACGACTTTCCAGTCCTGGAATGAGCAGTTCTTC. This translates into CASSVVTTFQSWNEQFF.

The gene calls are TRBV4-3 and TRBJ1-2; D unresolved. This CDR3 region has 14 residues. In germline, CDR1 is LGHNA, CDR2 YSLEER. V was shortened by 1 base and J by 0 bases, with 6 bases between the two germline ends. The CDR3 bases are TGCGCCAGCAGCCAAGTGGGCACTAACTATGGCTACACCTTC. It translates to CASSQVGTNYGYTF.

This clone was observed a handful of times. The rearrangement joins TRBV24-1 to TRBJ1-2; D may be TRBD1 (5 bases). The CDR3 has 13 residues. CDR1 KGHDR and CDR2 SFDVKD come from the germline V gene. The V and J ends lost 9 bases and 4 bases respectively, with 14 bases between them. The CDR3 here is CATAPGQGYGYTF. For the CDR3, the DNA is TGTGCCACCGCCCCAGGGCAAGGCTATGGCTACACCTTC.

This clone has a count of ten or more. The chain employs TRBV19 and TRBJ1-5, with D unclear. The CDR3 is 13 amino acids. Looked up from germline, CDR1 is LNHDA and CDR2 is SQIVND (reference sequence). Trimming left V 4 bases short and J 7 bases short, with 11 bases between. CDR3 in amino acids: CASSRQREQPQHF. The CDR3 nucleotides are TGTGCCAGTAGTAGGCAGAGGGAGCAGCCCCAGCATTTT.

The chain recombines TRBV11-3 with TRBJ2-3; 7 positions agree with TRBD2. The CDR3 runs 14 residues. Unmatched junction bases numbered 6, after V lost 5 bases and J lost 4 bases. CDR1 is SGHNT and CDR2 is YENEEA in the germline V gene. The CDR3, as DNA: TGTGCCAGCAGCACCCCACGGGAGGCAGATACGCAGTATTTT. Translated, it gives CASSTPREADTQYF.

The chain recombines TRBV30 with TRBJ1-2, with 9 bases aligning to TRBD1. Trimming cost V 0 bases and J 8 bases; bases outside gene matches: 4. Germline values: CDR1 GTSNPN, CDR2 SVGIG (reference sequence). This CDR3 is 13 amino acids long. CDR3 bases: TGTGCCTGGAGTGTAGTGACAGGGGGAGGCTACACCTTC. It encodes CAWSVVTGGGYTF.

The chain combines TRBV11-2 with TRBJ1-2, with D uncertain. The CDR3 is 12 amino acids. V was trimmed by 5 bases and J by 0 bases, leaving 4 bases between them. Germline values: CDR1 SGHAT, CDR2 FQNNGV. The CDR3, as DNA: TGTGCCAGCAGCCCATCTAACTATGGCTACACCTTC. Residues: CASSPSNYGYTF.

The rearrangement uses TRBV3-1 (or the pseudogene TRBV3-2) and TRBJ1-6; 8 bases agree with TRBD1. The germline V gene encodes CDR1 LGHDT and CDR2 YNNKEL (reference sequence). CDR3 length: 14 amino acids. After removal of 1 base from V and 10 bases from J, the junction contained 3 bases not matched to a gene. CDR3: CASSQGQGRSPLHF. Written as DNA, the CDR3 is TGTGCCAGCAGCCAAGGACAGGGGCGCTCACCCCTCCACTTT.

This chain links TRBV3-1 (or the pseudogene TRBV3-2) with TRBJ1-1, with D perhaps matching TRBD1 (5 bases). The CDR3 loop spans 13 amino acids. Trimming removed 1 base from V and 11 bases from J, with 14 bases in between. Germline CDR1 LGHDT, CDR2 YNNKEL (reference sequence). This CDR3 is CASSQGYNKGAFF. CDR3 coding DNA: TGTGCCAGCAGCCAAGGATATAACAAGGGGGCTTTCTTT.

The rearrangement joins TRBV9 to TRBJ2-3; 8 bases agree with TRBD1. Looked up from germline, CDR1 is SGDLS and CDR2 is YYNGEE. V trimming: 5 bases; J trimming: 2 bases; junction bases outside the gene matches: 7. The CDR3 is made up of 15 amino acids. CDR3 sequence reads: CASSQGATNTDTQYF. The CDR3 nucleotides read TGTGCCAGCAGTCAGGGGGCCACTAACACAGATACGCAGTATTTT.

This clone was counted only a few times. The chain combines TRBV7-2 with TRBJ1-2, with D tentatively TRBD1 (5 bases). This CDR3 region has 15 residues. Germline V gene sequence: CDR1 SGHTA, CDR2 FQGNSA. Trimming shortened V by 1 base and J by 8 bases, and 17 bases separated the two germline ends. The CDR3: CASSLDPAGTGGYTF. DNA for the CDR3: TGTGCCAGCAGCTTAGATCCAGCGGGGACGGGCGGCTACACCTTC.

The gene calls are TRBV14 and TRBJ2-2, with TRBD1 identical over 7 bases. The CDR3 spans 16 residues. J gave up 1 base and V 1 base, and 3 bases lay outside the gene matches. From germline, CDR1 is SGHDN and CDR2 FVKESK. CDR3: CASSQVGTENTGELFF. DNA for the CDR3: TGTGCCAGCAGCCAAGTGGGGACAGAGAACACCGGGGAGCTGTTTTTT.

V and J are TRBV5-1 and TRBJ2-7; 9 positions match TRBD2. From germline, CDR1 is SGHRS and CDR2 YFSETQ. After removal of 6 bases from V and 0 bases from J, the junction contained 1 base not matched to a gene. This CDR3 has 13 amino acids. The CDR3 coding sequence is TGCGCCAGCACTAGCGGGGACTCCTACGAGCAGTACTTC. It yields the protein CASTSGDSYEQYF. The entire variable domain, with the rest obtained from reference TRBV5-1 and TRBJ2-7, is as follows: KAGVTQTPRYLIKTRGQQVTLSCSPISGHRSVSWYQQTPGQGLQFLFEYFSETQRNKGNFPGRFSGRQFSNSRSEMNVSTLELGDSALYLCASTSGDSYEQYFGPGTRLTVT.

The chain joins TRBV4-1 to TRBJ2-3; D gene ambiguous. Deletions cut 5 bases from V and 2 bases from J, with 8 bases between. CDR1 and CDR2 (germline): MGHRA, YSYEKL. The CDR3 totals 13 residues. DNA for the CDR3: TGCGCCAGCAGCGCAGGATTCACAGATACGCAGTATTTT. Protein: CASSAGFTDTQYF.

The genes are TRBV7-6 and TRBJ2-2; 9 nucleotides match TRBD1. V dropped 5 bases and J dropped 4; count of bases not matched to a gene: 5. The germline V gene encodes CDR1 SGHVS and CDR2 FNYEAQ. The CDR3 runs 15 residues. This CDR3 is CASSQGQGVTGELFF. As DNA, the CDR3 is TGTGCCAGCAGCCAGGGACAGGGAGTCACCGGGGAGCTGTTTTTT. Using reference TRBV7-6 and TRBJ2-2 for the parts outside the CDR3, the full variable domain is GAGVSQSPRYKVTKRGQDVALRCDPISGHVSLYWYRQALGQGPEFLTYFNYEAQQDKSGLPNDRFSAERPEGSISTLTIQRTEQRDSAMYRCASSQGQGVTGELFFGEGSRLTVL.

This clone was found a few times. The V call is TRBV29-1, the J call TRBJ1-1, with TRBD1 identical over 10 bases. Germline values: CDR1 SQVTM, CDR2 ANQGSEA. The CDR3 spans 15 residues. The J segment lost 1 base and the V segment lost 6 bases, leaving 8 bases of the junction unmatched. The chain's CDR3 is CSVGRQGARNTEAFF. The CDR3 DNA reads as TGCAGCGTGGGACGACAGGGGGCGCGGAACACTGAAGCTTTCTTT.

A few counts support this clone. V and J are TRBV25-1 and TRBJ2-1; 11 nucleotides line up with TRBD1. The germline gives CDR1 MGHDK, CDR2 SYGVNS. The length of the CDR3 is 15 residues. Germline trimming cut 6 bases from V and 7 bases from J; bases unmatched to any gene: 8. CDR3 protein: CASSPPGQGGNEQFF. CDR3 DNA sequence: TGTGCCAGCAGCCCACCGGGACAGGGGGGGAATGAGCAGTTCTTC.

This rearrangement joins TRBV6-2 or TRBV6-3 to TRBJ1-2; 8 positions match TRBD1. Trimming at V came to 6 bases and at J to 8 bases, leaving 11 bases not matched to a gene. CDR1 and CDR2 (germline): MNHEY, SVGEGT. The length of the CDR3 is 14 residues. CDR3 DNA: TGTGCCAGCAGCCACGGGGCAGGGGGCGTCGGCTACACCTTC. Translated, it gives CASSHGAGGVGYTF.

The rearrangement joins TRBV11-2 to TRBJ1-1, with 7 bases aligning to TRBD1. This CDR3 has 14 residues. The ends lost 4 bases at V and 0 bases at J; junction bases unmatched: 2. From germline, CDR1 is SGHAT and CDR2 FQNNGV. CDR3 nucleotides: TGTGCCAGCAGCTCCCAGGGGGTGAACACTGAAGCTTTCTTT. Translating it yields CASSSQGVNTEAFF.

V usage is TRBV5-1 and J usage is TRBJ2-1; 9 bases line up with TRBD2. Germline lookup yields CDR1 SGHRS and CDR2 YFSETQ. CDR3 length equals 15 residues. The ends lost 6 bases at V and 1 base at J; junction bases unmatched: 5. DNA for the CDR3: TGCGCCAGCACCTTAGCGGGGGTTTCCTACAATGAGCAGTTCTTC. Its translation: CASTLAGVSYNEQFF. Using reference TRBV5-1 and TRBJ2-1 for the parts outside the CDR3, the full variable domain is KAGVTQTPRYLIKTRGQQVTLSCSPISGHRSVSWYQQTPGQGLQFLFEYFSETQRNKGNFPGRFSGRQFSNSRSEMNVSTLELGDSALYLCASTLAGVSYNEQFFGPGTRLTVL.

The rearrangement joins TRBV28 to TRBJ1-5; D is unresolved. CDR3 size: 18 residues. Germline assignment: CDR1 MDHEN and CDR2 SYDVKM. V gave up 1 base and J gave up 5 bases, with 21 bases separating them. The CDR3 coding sequence is TGTGCCAGCAGTTTATCCCCGGGTTTAGGTAGTTTAGATCAGCCCCAGCATTTT. Translated: CASSLSPGLGSLDQPQHF.

The chain is built from TRBV5-6 and TRBJ2-6, with TRBD1 matching 11 bases. With 6 bases clipped from V and 2 bases from J, the junction kept 7 bases outside the gene matches. The CDR3 has 17 amino acids. Germline CDR1 SGHDT, CDR2 YYEEEE. The CDR3 DNA follows: TGTGCCAGCAATGGGTGGACAGGGGGCCCTGGGGCCAACGTCCTGACTTTC. Its translation is CASNGWTGGPGANVLTF.

The chain has TRBV6-1 and TRBJ1-6, with 7 positions matching TRBD1. Germline CDR1 reads MNHNS; CDR2 reads SASEGT. The CDR3 sequence is 17 residues long. Trimming cost V 4 bases and J 6 bases; bases outside gene matches: 12. CDR3 bases: TGTGCCAGCAGTGTGACAGGGAGAATGGGGTTTAATTCACCCCTCCACTTT. Translated, it gives CASSVTGRMGFNSPLHF.

J is TRBJ2-3 and V is TRBV29-1; possibly TRBD2 for D (5 bases). Trimming pared 4 bases from V and 3 bases from J, leaving 14 bases between. The CDR3 loop spans 14 amino acids. Per germline, CDR1 SQVTM and CDR2 ANQGSEA. For the CDR3, the DNA is TGCAGCGTTGGGGGTAGATCGGGGACAGATACGCAGTATTTT. Its protein is CSVGGRSGTDTQYF.

The genes are TRBV12-3 or TRBV12-4 and TRBJ1-2; D gene uncertain. Trimming left V 8 bases short and J 2 bases short, with 12 bases between. The CDR3 has 13 residues. CDR3 bases: TGTGCCAGCGTCTGGAGTACGAACTATGGCTACACCTTC. Its protein product is CASVWSTNYGYTF.

This rearrangement joins TRBV9 to TRBJ2-3, with 7 bases aligning to TRBD1. Germline CDR1 is SGDLS and CDR2 is YYNGEE. V shed 4 bases, J shed 0 bases, and the junction held 8 bases outside the gene matches. The length of the CDR3 is 16 residues. Here the CDR3 reads CASSQRQGPSTDTQYF. CDR3 sequence (DNA): TGTGCCAGCAGCCAGAGACAGGGACCGAGCACAGATACGCAGTATTTT.

The genes are TRBV21-1 and TRBJ2-3; TRBD2, the table's D call, lacks a check against the DNA. TRBV21-1 is tagged as a pseudogene. CDR3 length equals 15 residues. For the CDR3, the DNA is TGTGCCAGCAGCGTGAGGGCAGGTAACACAGATACGCAGTATTTT. Translation gives CASSVRAGNTDTQYF.

The V and J genes are TRBV5-1 and TRBJ1-2; a possible D gene is TRBD1 (6 bases). The CDR3 runs to 16 residues. From germline, CDR1 is SGHRS and CDR2 YFSETQ. Trimming shortened V by 0 bases and J by 2 bases, and 14 bases separated the two germline ends. CDR3 sequence: CASSLGTAPRNYGYTF. The CDR3 bases are TGCGCCAGCAGCTTGGGGACAGCGCCGAGGAACTATGGCTACACCTTC.

This clone turned up a few times. V is TRBV5-1 and J is TRBJ1-6; a weak D match, TRBD1 (6 bases). Germline V gene lookup returns CDR1 SGHRS and CDR2 YFSETQ. V was clipped by 4 bases and J by 12 bases, with 20 bases between them. CDR3 length: 15 residues. This chain's CDR3 is CASSPRDTRGGPLHF. The CDR3 nucleotides are TGCGCCAGCAGCCCCCGGGACACCAGAGGGGGACCCCTCCACTTT.

This chain uses TRBV7-2 with TRBJ1-1; D is ambiguous. The CDR3 covers 14 residues. CDR1 is SGHTA, CDR2 FQGNSA, per germline. V lost 1 base and J lost 1, with 7 bases in between. CDR3 sequence reads: CASSLGTSNTEAFF. The CDR3 DNA is TGTGCCAGCAGCTTAGGGACTTCGAACACTGAAGCTTTCTTT.

There are a few counts of this clone. V and J are TRBV12-3 or TRBV12-4 and TRBJ1-6; D gene ambiguous. This CDR3 has 13 residues. V lost 5 bases, J lost 10 bases, and 12 bases lay in between. The CDR3 DNA follows: TGTGCCAGCAGTAGTCAAGCGCGCTCACCCCTCCACTTT. It specifies CASSSQARSPLHF.